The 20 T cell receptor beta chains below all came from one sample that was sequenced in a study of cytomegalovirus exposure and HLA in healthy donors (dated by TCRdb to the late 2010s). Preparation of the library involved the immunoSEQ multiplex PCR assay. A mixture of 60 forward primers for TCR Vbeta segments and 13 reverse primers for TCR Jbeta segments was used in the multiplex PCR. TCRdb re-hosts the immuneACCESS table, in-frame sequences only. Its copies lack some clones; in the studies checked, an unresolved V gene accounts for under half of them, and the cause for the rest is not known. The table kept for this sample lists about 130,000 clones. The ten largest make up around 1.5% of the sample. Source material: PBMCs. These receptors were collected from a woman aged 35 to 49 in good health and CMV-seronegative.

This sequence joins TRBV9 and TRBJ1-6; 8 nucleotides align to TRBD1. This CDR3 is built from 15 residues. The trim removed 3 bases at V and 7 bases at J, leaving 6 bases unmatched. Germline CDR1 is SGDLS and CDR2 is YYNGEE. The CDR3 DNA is TGTGCCAGCAGCGATGGGCAGGGGGCCAATTCACCCCTCCACTTT. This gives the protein CASSDGQGANSPLHF. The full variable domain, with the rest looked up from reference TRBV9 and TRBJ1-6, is DSGVTQTPKHLITATGQRVTLRCSPRSGDLSVYWYQQSLDQGLQFLIQYYNGEERAKGNILERFSAQQFPDLHSELNLSSLELGDSALYFCASSDGQGANSPLHFGNGTRLTVT.

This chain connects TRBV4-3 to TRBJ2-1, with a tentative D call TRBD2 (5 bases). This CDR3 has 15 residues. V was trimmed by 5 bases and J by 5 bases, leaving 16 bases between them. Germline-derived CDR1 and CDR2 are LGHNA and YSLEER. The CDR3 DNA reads TGCGCCAGCAGCGGAGACTCGGCGGGCCACAATGAGCAGTTCTTC. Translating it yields CASSGDSAGHNEQFF.

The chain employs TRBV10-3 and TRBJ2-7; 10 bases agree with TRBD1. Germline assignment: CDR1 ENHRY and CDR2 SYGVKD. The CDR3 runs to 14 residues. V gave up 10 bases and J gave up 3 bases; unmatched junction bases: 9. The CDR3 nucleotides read TGTGCCACCCTCAGTGGGACAGGGGACTACGAGCAGTACTTC. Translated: CATLSGTGDYEQYF.

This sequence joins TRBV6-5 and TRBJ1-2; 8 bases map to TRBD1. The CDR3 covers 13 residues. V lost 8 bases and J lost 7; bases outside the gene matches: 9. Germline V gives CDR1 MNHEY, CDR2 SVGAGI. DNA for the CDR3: TGTGCCAGCGGGGCCCCAGGGGGCCTTGGCTACACCTTC. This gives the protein CASGAPGGLGYTF.

The CDR3 DNA reads TGTGCCAGCAGCCGATCCGGGACTACCTACGAGCAGTACTTC. It is translated as CASSRSGTTYEQYF. V gene TRBV5-6 combines with J gene TRBJ2-7; 7 nucleotides align to TRBD2. The V gene's germline CDR1 is SGHDT and CDR2 YYEEEE. J gave up 2 bases and V 4 bases, and 6 bases lay outside the gene matches. The CDR3 is 14 residues long.

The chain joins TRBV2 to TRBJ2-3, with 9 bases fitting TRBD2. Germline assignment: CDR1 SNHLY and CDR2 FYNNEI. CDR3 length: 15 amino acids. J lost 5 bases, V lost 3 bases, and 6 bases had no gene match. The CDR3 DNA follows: TGTGCCAGCAGTGAGTTGGCGGGGGGGAGAGATACGCAGTATTTT. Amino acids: CASSELAGGRDTQYF.

The CDR3 bases are TGTGCCAGCAGCCCGGGACAGGGCCCTGGAAACACCATATATTTT. This sequence encodes CASSPGQGPGNTIYF. The gene calls are TRBV11-2 and TRBJ1-3; TRBD1 aligns across 9 bases. The germline V gene has CDR1 SGHAT and CDR2 FQNNGV. There are 15 residues in the CDR3. The trim removed 5 bases at V and 2 bases at J, leaving 4 bases unmatched.

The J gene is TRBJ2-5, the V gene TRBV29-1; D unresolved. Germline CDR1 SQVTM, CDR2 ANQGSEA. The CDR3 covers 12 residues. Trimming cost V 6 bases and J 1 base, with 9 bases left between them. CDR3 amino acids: CSVSGAQETQYF. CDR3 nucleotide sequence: TGCAGCGTCTCCGGAGCCCAAGAGACCCAGTACTTC.

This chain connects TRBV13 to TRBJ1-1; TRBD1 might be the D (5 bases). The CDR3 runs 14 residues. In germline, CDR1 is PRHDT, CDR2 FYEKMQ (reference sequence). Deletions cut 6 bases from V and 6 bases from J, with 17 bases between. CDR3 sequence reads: CASSPRQTRAEAFF. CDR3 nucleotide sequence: TGTGCCAGCAGTCCCCGACAGACGCGCGCTGAAGCTTTCTTT.

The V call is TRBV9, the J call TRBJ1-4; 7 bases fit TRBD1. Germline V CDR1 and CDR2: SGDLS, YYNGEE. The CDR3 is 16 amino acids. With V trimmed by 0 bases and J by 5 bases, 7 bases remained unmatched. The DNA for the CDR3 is TGTGCCAGCAGCGTAGGAGGGGGCGTCCAAAATGAAAAACTGTTTTTT. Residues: CASSVGGGVQNEKLFF.

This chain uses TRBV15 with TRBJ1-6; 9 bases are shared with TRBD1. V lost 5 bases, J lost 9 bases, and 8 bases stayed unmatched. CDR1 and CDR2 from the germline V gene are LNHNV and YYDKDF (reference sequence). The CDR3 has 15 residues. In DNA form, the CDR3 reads TGTGCCACCAGCCGGGGGACAGGGACGGTTTCACCCCTCCACTTT. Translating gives CATSRGTGTVSPLHF.

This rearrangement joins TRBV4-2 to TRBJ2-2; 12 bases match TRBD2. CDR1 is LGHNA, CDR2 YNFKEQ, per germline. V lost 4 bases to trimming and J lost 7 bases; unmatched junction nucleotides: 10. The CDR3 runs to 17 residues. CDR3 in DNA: TGTGCCAGCAGCCCGCTAGCGGGGGGGCGTCTTGGCGGGGAGCTGTTTTTT. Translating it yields CASSPLAGGRLGGELFF.

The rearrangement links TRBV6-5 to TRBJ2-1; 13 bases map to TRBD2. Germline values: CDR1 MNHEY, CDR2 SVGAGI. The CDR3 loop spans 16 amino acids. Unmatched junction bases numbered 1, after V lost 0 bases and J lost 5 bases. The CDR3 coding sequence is TGTGCCAGCAGTTACTCGGGACTAGCGGGGAACAATGAGCAGTTCTTC. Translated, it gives CASSYSGLAGNNEQFF.

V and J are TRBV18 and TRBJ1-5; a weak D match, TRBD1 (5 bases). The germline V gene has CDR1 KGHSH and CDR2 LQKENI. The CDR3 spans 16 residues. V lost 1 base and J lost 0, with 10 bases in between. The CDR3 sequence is CASSPQRQYSNQPQHF. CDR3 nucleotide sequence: TGTGCCAGCTCACCACAGCGACAGTATAGCAATCAGCCCCAGCATTTT.

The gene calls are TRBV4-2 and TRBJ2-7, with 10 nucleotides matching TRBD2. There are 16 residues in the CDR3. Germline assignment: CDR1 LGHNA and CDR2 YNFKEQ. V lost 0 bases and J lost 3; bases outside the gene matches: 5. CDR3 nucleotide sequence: TGTGCCAGCAGCCAAGATAGGAGCGGGGGGGTCTACGAGCAGTACTTC. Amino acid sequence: CASSQDRSGGVYEQYF.

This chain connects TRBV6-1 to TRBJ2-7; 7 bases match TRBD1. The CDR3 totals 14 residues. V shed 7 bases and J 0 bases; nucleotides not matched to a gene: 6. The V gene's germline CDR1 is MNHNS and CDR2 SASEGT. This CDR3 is CASTRDRSSYEQYV. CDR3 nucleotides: TGTGCCAGCACCCGGGACAGAAGCTCCTACGAGCAGTACGTC.

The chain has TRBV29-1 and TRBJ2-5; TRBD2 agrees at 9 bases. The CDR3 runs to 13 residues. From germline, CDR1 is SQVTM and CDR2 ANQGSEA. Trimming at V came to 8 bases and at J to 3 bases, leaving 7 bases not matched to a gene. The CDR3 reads CSLESGGKETQYF. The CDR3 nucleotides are TGCAGCCTCGAAAGCGGGGGGAAAGAGACCCAGTACTTC.

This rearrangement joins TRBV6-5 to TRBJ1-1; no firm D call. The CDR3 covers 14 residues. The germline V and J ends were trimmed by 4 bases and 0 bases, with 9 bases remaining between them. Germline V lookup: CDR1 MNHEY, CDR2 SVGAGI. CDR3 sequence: CASSSALMNTEAFF. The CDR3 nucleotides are TGTGCCAGCAGTTCTGCGCTTATGAACACTGAAGCTTTCTTT.

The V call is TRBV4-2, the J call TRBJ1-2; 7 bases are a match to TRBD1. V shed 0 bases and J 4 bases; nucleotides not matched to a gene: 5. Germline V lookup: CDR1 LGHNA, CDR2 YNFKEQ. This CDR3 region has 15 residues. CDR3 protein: CASSQEIGGAYGYTF. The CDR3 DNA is TGTGCCAGCAGCCAAGAGATAGGGGGCGCCTATGGCTACACCTTC.

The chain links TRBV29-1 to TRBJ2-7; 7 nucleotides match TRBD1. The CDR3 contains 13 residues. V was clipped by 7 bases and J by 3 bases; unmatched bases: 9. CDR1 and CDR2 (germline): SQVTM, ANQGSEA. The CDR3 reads CSGGDRVGYEQYV. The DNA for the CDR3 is TGCAGCGGGGGAGACAGGGTAGGCTACGAGCAGTACGTC.